This T cell receptor (beta chain) was recorded in a study of T-cell memory formation after mild COVID-19. There are a few counts of this clonotype. Antigen specificity is unknown. V lost 2 bases to trimming and J lost 0 bases, with 10 bases between them. This CDR3 comprises 15 residues. The germline CDR1 and CDR2 sequences are SGHAT and FQNNGV. TCRdb reanalysed the 5' RACE reads using MiXCR and keeps one entry per CDR3 protein. This sample has 110,000 to 150,000 distinct CDR3 sequences, with 11% to 15% found just once. Study-wide results and limits: Contracting clones from day 15 to 85 showed balanced CD4/CD8; later expanders favored CD4+. Researchers report contracting CD4+ clones mostly in CM and EM, with CD8+ clones in EMRA.

This TCR came from an adult woman who had mild COVID-19 (a few samples of this study predate the infection). Cell type and time point are not known. The chain employs TRBV11-2 and TRBJ2-5, with D perhaps TRBD2 (6 bases). What was sequenced was PBMCs or a T cell subset sorted from them (not recorded which). CDR3 loop: CASSLYAGNQETQYF. Written as DNA, the CDR3 is TGTGCCAGCAGCTTATATGCGGGGAACCAAGAGACCCAGTACTTC.